The clone carrying this T cell receptor beta chain has just a few counts. The CDR3 is 13 residues long. Germline V gene data show CDR1 as SGHAT and CDR2 as FQNNGV. V was pared by 1 base and J by 6 bases, with 6 bases between. The source of the sample is a study of T-cell memory formation after mild COVID-19. TCRdb redid the calling of the 5' RACE reads with MiXCR, one entry per CDR3 protein. The table records approximately 580,000 distinct CDR3 sequences, roughly 21% of them present only once. Sequencing was done on a sample of PBMCs or a T cell subset sorted from them (not recorded which). The V and J genes are TRBV11-2 and TRBJ2-2; D remains unclear. The sequence derives from an adult woman who had mild COVID-19 (a few samples of this study predate the infection). Cell type and time point are not known. The CDR3 DNA follows: TGTGCCAGCAGCTTAGTTATGGCCGGGGAGCTGTTTTTT. Encoded protein: CASSLVMAGELFF. Based on the CDR3 plus reference TRBV11-2 and TRBJ2-2, the full variable domain is EAGVAQSPRYKIIEKRQSVAFWCNPISGHATLYWYQQILGQGPKLLIQFQNNGVVDDSQLPKDRFSAERLKGVDSTLKIQPAKLEDSAVYLCASSLVMAGELFFGEGSRLTVL.